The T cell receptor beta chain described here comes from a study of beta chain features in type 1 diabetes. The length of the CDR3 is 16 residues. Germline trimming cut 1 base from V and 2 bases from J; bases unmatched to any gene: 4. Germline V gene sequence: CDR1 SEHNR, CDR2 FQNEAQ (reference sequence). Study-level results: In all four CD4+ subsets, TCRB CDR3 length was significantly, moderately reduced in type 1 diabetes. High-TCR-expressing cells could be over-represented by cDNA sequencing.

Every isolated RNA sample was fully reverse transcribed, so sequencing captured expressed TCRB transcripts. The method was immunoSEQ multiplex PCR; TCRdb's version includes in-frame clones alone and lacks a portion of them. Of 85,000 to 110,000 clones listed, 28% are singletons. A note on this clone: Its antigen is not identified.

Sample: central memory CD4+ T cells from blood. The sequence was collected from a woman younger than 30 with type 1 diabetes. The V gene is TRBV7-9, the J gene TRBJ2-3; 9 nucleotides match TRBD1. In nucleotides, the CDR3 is TGTGCCAGCAGCTTAGATGACAGGGGGTCCACAGATACGCAGTATTTT. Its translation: CASSLDDRGSTDTQYF.